This T cell receptor (beta chain) was retrieved from a study of blood T cell repertoires in COVID-19. The CDR3 runs to 14 residues. Germline V CDR1 and CDR2: LNHDA, SQIVND (reference sequence). V shed 7 bases and J 0 bases; nucleotides not matched to a gene: 2. Method: immunoSEQ multiplex PCR; TCRdb's copy keeps in-frame clones and lacks some. The table has about 190,000 clones, about 81% seen once. This clone has at least ten counts. Sample: peripheral blood. The V gene is TRBV19, the J gene TRBJ2-2, with 7 bases fitting TRBD1. The receptor was derived from a woman in her sixties or seventies with COVID-19, enrolled during active disease. In nucleotides, the CDR3 is TGTGCCAGTATGGGGACAGCGAACACCGGGGAGCTGTTTTTT. It codes for CASMGTANTGELFF.